Each of the 11 T cell receptor beta chains below was sequenced from the same sample in a study of blood T cells in healthy people across ages. Next came a second PCR, run for about 7 to 12 cycles, which used a sample-barcoded 5' primer along with a J-beta primer mix. Each CDR3 protein is one row after TCRdb ran MiXCR on the 5' RACE reads. The data hold around 800,000 distinct CDR3 sequences, with approximately 59% observed a single time. The specimen sequenced was blood. The receptors here all came from a man younger than 45 in good health.

This clonotype was seen a few times. The chain employs TRBV4-2 and TRBJ2-1; D is tentatively TRBD1 or TRBD2 (5 bases each). Germline CDR1 is LGHNA and CDR2 is YNFKEQ. This CDR3 has 18 amino acids. V was cut by 0 bases and J by 3 bases, with 18 bases left in between. This chain's CDR3 is CASSQEGARGPLYNEQFF. CDR3 sequence (DNA): TGTGCCAGCAGCCAAGAAGGGGCGAGGGGACCCCTCTACAATGAGCAGTTCTTC.

The V gene is TRBV29-1, the J gene TRBJ2-4; either TRBD1 or TRBD2 may supply D (5 bases each). The DNA end is more similar to TRBJ2-7, so the J call may be wrong. Germline assignment: CDR1 SQVTM and CDR2 ANQGSEA. This CDR3 region has 12 residues. The CDR3 sequence is CSVASGGYEQYF. The CDR3 DNA sequence: TGCAGCGTTGCGAGTGGGGGCTACGAGCAGTACTTC.

In its sample, this clonotype was seen a few times. This chain connects TRBV20-1 to TRBJ1-5, with 7 positions matching TRBD1. Germline V CDR1 and CDR2: DFQATT, SNEGSKA (reference sequence). The CDR3 loop spans 15 amino acids. V gave up 6 bases and J gave up 1 base; unmatched junction bases: 9. The CDR3 DNA reads as TGCAGTGCCTCGAGGACAGGAGTAAGCAATCAGCCCCAGCATTTT. This sequence encodes CSASRTGVSNQPQHF.

This chain joins TRBV6-6 and TRBJ2-7; D ambiguous. TRBJ2-5 matches the DNA end more closely, so the J call is doubtful. Germline CDR1 MNHNY, CDR2 SVGAGI (reference sequence). The CDR3 sequence is 15 residues long. Here the CDR3 reads CASSYMAGIWETQYF. CDR3 DNA: TGTGCCAGCAGTTACATGGCAGGAATTTGGGAGACCCAGTACTTC.

This clonotype occurred a few times. DNA for the CDR3: TGCAGTGCCGATCCCCCAGGGTCCTACGAGCAGTACTTC. Translating gives CSADPPGSYEQYF. This rearrangement joins TRBV20-1 to TRBJ2-7; D is perhaps TRBD1 (5 bases). Trimming shortened V by 6 bases and J by 1 base, and 13 bases separated the two germline ends. CDR3 length: 13 amino acids. CDR1 and CDR2 from the germline V gene are DFQATT and SNEGSKA (reference sequence).

The chain uses TRBV11-2 and TRBJ2-2; D may correspond to TRBD1 or TRBD2 (5 bases each). V dropped 5 bases and J dropped 0 bases, with 19 bases sitting between them. Germline loops: CDR1 SGHAT, CDR2 FQNNGV. CDR3 length equals 18 residues. The CDR3 loop reads CASSGKGPTGANTGELFF. CDR3 sequence (DNA): TGTGCCAGCAGCGGAAAGGGACCAACCGGCGCGAACACCGGGGAGCTGTTTTTT.

V gene TRBV7-2 combines with J gene TRBJ2-5; 7 bases line up with TRBD1. V trimming: 7 bases; J trimming: 5 bases; junction bases outside the gene matches: 10. Germline V lookup: CDR1 SGHTA, CDR2 FQGNSA. The CDR3 is 14 residues long. CDR3: CASNQNRGRETQYF. CDR3 nucleotide sequence: TGTGCCAGCAACCAAAACAGGGGTCGGGAGACCCAGTACTTC. Based on the CDR3 plus reference TRBV7-2 and TRBJ2-5, the full variable domain is GAGVSQSPSNKVTEKGKDVELRCDPISGHTALYWYRQSLGQGLEFLIYFQGNSAPDKSGLPSDRFSAERTGGSVSTLTIQRTQQEDSAVYLCASNQNRGRETQYFGPGTRLLVL.

This clonotype was recorded many times. This sequence joins TRBV6-5 and TRBJ1-4; D is ambiguous. Germline CDR1 is MNHEY and CDR2 is SVGAGI. This CDR3 spans 16 amino acids. Between the trimmed V and J ends, which lost 0 bases and 2 bases, there was a span of 10 bases. The CDR3 bases are TGTGCCAGCAGTTACTCTTCGGGGAGGACTAATGAAAAACTGTTTTTT. It is translated as CASSYSSGRTNEKLFF.

This chain links TRBV7-9 with TRBJ1-2; D gene ambiguous. CDR1 is SEHNR and CDR2 is FQNEAQ in the germline V gene (reference sequence). Trimming removed 3 bases from V and 3 bases from J, with 14 bases in between. CDR3 length: 15 amino acids. In nucleotides, the CDR3 is TGTGCCAGCAGCTTGGGCCTGATACAACACTATGGCTACACCTTC. Its protein product is CASSLGLIQHYGYTF. Complete variable domain (other parts from reference TRBV7-9 and TRBJ1-2): DTGVSQNPRHKITKRGQNVTFRCDPISEHNRLYWYRQTLGQGPEFLTYFQNEAQLEKSRLLSDRFSAERPKGSFSTLEIQRTEQGDSAMYLCASSLGLIQHYGYTFGSGTRLTVV.

The V call is TRBV7-2, the J call TRBJ2-3; TRBD2 aligns across 7 bases. The CDR3 has 16 amino acids. After removal of 1 base from V and 2 bases from J, the junction contained 6 bases not matched to a gene. CDR1 and CDR2 (germline): SGHTA, FQGNSA. This chain's CDR3 is CASSLVGGGTTDTQYF. CDR3 bases: TGTGCCAGCAGCTTAGTCGGCGGGGGAACCACAGATACGCAGTATTTT.

The rearrangement links TRBV14 to TRBJ2-1; 10 nucleotides line up with TRBD2. This CDR3 comprises 16 residues. Looked up from germline, CDR1 is SGHDN and CDR2 is FVKESK. The ends lost 4 bases at V and 4 bases at J; junction bases unmatched: 7. CDR3 amino acids: CASSPRLAGSYNEQFF. DNA of the CDR3: TGTGCCAGCAGCCCAAGACTAGCGGGCAGTTACAATGAGCAGTTCTTC.